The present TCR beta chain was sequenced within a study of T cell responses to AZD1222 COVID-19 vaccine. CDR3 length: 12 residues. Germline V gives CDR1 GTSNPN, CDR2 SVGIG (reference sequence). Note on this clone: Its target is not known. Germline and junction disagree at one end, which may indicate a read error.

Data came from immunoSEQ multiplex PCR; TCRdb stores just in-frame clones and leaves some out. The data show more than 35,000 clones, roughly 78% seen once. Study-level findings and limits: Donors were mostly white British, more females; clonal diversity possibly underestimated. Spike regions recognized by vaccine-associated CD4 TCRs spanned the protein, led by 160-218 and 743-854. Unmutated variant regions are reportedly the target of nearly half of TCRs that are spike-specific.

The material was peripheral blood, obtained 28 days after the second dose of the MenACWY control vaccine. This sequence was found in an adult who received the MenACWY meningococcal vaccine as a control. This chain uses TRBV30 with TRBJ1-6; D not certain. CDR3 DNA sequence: TGTGCCTGGAGTGTACGAGGACCCCCCGTGGTCTTT. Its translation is CAWSVRGPPVVF.